This T cell receptor (beta chain) appears in the sequencing data of a study of blood T cell repertoires in COVID-19. Study context: COVID-19 samples collected from the United States, Italy and Spain covered acute and convalescent phases. T cells, B-cell-depleted T cells, or PBMCs provided the cDNA or gDNA that served as material.

Authors' processing steps: Amplification with reference gene primers provided the estimates of nucleated cell counts. The table came from immunoSEQ multiplex PCR; TCRdb's copy has only in-frame clones and leaves some out. The V and J calls and clone size come from that table; D and trimming were worked out from the DNA. The sample records about 280,000 clones, 86% being singletons. This CDR3 is built from 14 residues. Germline loops: CDR1 MNHEY, CDR2 SVGAGI. V lost 0 bases to trimming and J lost 3 bases; unmatched junction nucleotides: 0. Sequencing used peripheral blood. This TCR was recovered from a woman in her thirties who had recovered from COVID-19. This chain links TRBV6-5 with TRBJ2-7; 9 nucleotides align to TRBD2. The CDR3 coding sequence is TGTGCCAGCAGTTACTCGACTAGCGGCTACGAGCAGTACTTC. This sequence encodes CASSYSTSGYEQYF.